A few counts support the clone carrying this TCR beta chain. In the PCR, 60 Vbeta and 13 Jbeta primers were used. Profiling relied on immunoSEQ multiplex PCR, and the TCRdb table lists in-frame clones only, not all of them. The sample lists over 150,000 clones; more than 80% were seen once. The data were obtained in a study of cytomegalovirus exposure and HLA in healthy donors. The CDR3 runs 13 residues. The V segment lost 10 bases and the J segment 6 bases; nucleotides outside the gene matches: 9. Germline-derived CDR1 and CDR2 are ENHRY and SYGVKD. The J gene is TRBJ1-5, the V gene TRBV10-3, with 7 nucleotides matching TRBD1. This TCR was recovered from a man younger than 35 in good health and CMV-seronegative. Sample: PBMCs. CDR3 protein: CATGEGARQPQHF. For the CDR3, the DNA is TGTGCCACAGGTGAGGGGGCGCGTCAGCCCCAGCATTTT.